The clone carrying this T cell receptor beta chain was recorded only once. The antigen is undetermined. Some clones are missing from TCRdb's copy, which holds only in-frame ones; the method was immunoSEQ multiplex PCR. The data contain some 130,000 clones, roughly 89% of them singletons. The sample comes from a study of cytomegalovirus exposure and HLA in healthy donors. The CDR3 covers 16 residues. Trimming at V came to 2 bases and at J to 6 bases, leaving 9 bases not matched to a gene. Germline V gene sequence: CDR1 SGHAT, CDR2 FQNNGV. Findings and caveats of the study: Reports credit the classifier with highly specific, highly sensitive diagnosis of cytomegalovirus status.

The sample consisted of PBMCs. V usage is TRBV11-2 and J usage is TRBJ2-1; 8 bases match TRBD1. The clonotype comes from a woman aged 18-35 years in good health and CMV-seronegative. The CDR3 here is CASSLLLGQGPNEQFF. CDR3 nucleotides: TGTGCCAGCAGCTTACTCCTCGGACAGGGCCCCAATGAGCAGTTCTTC.